This TCR beta chain was sequenced for a study of cytomegalovirus exposure and HLA in healthy donors. Data came from immunoSEQ multiplex PCR; TCRdb stores just in-frame clones and leaves some out. The table records about 150,000 clones, around nine tenths of them present only once. This CDR3 contains 16 residues. After removal of 4 bases from V and 3 bases from J, the junction contained 4 bases not matched to a gene. CDR1 and CDR2 from the germline V gene are SGHTA and FQGTGA. This TCR was recovered from a man aged 18 to 35 in good health and CMV-seropositive. The chain joins TRBV7-3 to TRBJ2-3, with TRBD2 matching over 13 bases. Material: PBMCs. CDR3 DNA sequence: TGTGCCAGCAGCTCGGGACTAGCGGGGAGGACAGATACGCAGTATTTT. This sequence encodes CASSSGLAGRTDTQYF.